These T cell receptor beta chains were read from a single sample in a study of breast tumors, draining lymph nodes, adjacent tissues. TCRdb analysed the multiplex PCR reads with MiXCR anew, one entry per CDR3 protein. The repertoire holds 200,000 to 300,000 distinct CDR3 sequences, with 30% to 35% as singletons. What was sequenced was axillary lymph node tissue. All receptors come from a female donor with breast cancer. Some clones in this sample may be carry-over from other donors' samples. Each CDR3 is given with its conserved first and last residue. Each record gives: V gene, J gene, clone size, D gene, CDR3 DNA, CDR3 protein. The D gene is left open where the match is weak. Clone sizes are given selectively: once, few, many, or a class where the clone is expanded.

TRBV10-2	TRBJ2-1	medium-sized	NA	TGCGCCAGCAGTGAGTCGAGGAAGCGATACTACAATGAGCAGTTCTTC	CASSESRKRYYNEQFF
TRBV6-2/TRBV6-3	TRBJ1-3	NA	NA	TGTGCCAGCAGTCCACAGGGATCACTTGGAAACACCACATATTTT	CASSPQGSLGNTTYF
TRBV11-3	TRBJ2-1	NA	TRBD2	TGTCCCAGCAGCCCACTAGCGGGAGGGGGTTACAATGAGCAGTTCTTC	CPSSPLAGGGYNEQFF
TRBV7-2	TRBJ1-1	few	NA	TGTGCCAGCAGCTTAGTACACACTGAAGCTTTCTTT	CASSLVHTEAFF
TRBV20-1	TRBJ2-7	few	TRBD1	TGCAGTGCTGAGGACAGGTTACAGGCCCCCTACTACGAGCAGTACTTC	CSAEDRLQAPYYEQYF
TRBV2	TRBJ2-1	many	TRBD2	TGTGCCAGCCAGTTCCTAGCGGGAGTGGTATATGAGCAGTTCTTC	CASQFLAGVVYEQFF
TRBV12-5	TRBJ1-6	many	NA	TGTGCTAGTGGTCTTCCCCGCTCCGGGACCGATAATTCACCCCTCCACTTT	CASGLPRSGTDNSPLHF
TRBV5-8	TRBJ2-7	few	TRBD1	TGTGCCAGCAGACACTCGACAGGGGGATACTACGAGCAGTACTTC	CASRHSTGGYYEQYF
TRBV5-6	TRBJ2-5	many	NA	TGTGCCAGCAGCTCCCCTCGGGAGACCCAGTACTTC	CASSSPRETQYF
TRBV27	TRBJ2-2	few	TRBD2	TGTGCCAGCTGTCGACTAGCGGGAGTCGGAAGGGCGAACACCGGGGAGCTGTTTTTT	CASCRLAGVGRANTGELFF
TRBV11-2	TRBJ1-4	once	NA	TGTGCCAGCAGCCTCCTTACGGGCGAAAAACTGTTTTTT	CASSLLTGEKLFF